The 24 T cell receptor beta chains below all came from one sample that was sequenced in a study of T cell responses to AZD1222 COVID-19 vaccine. Data came from immunoSEQ multiplex PCR; TCRdb stores just in-frame clones and leaves some out. Of 100,000 or so clones listed, approximately 87% are singletons. Material: peripheral blood, obtained on day 0 of AZD1222 vaccination. Receptor source: an adult in good health.

The chain combines TRBV21-1 with TRBJ2-5; TRBD1 was called by the table and not checked on the DNA. TRBV21-1 is described as a pseudogene. This CDR3 is built from 14 residues. The CDR3: CARRKDRGMETQYF. CDR3 DNA sequence: TGTGCCAGACGGAAAGACAGGGGAATGGAGACCCAGTACTTC.

The J gene is TRBJ1-5, the V gene TRBV6-5; D possibly corresponds to TRBD1 (6 bases). In germline, CDR1 is MNHEY, CDR2 SVGAGI. Trimming stripped 2 bases from V and 7 bases from J, with 9 bases between. The CDR3 has 13 amino acids. The CDR3 here is CASSYGGWQPQHF. CDR3 nucleotide sequence: TGTGCCAGCAGTTACGGGGGCTGGCAGCCCCAGCATTTT.

The chain recombines TRBV3-1 (or the pseudogene TRBV3-2) with TRBJ2-1; 13 bases fit TRBD2. Trimming cost V 2 bases and J 8 bases; bases outside gene matches: 9. From germline, CDR1 is LGHDT and CDR2 YNNKEL (reference sequence). The CDR3 totals 17 residues. The CDR3 reads CASSQLLAGGPGDEQFF. The CDR3, as DNA: TGTGCCAGCAGCCAATTACTAGCGGGAGGGCCTGGGGATGAGCAGTTCTTC.

J is TRBJ2-5 and V is TRBV5-4; TRBD1 aligns across 7 bases. Germline CDR1 SGHNT, CDR2 YYREEE (reference sequence). The CDR3 spans 14 residues. The V and J ends lost 4 bases and 1 base, in that order; junction bases with no gene match: 4. Here the CDR3 reads CASSRQGRQETQYF. In nucleotides, the CDR3 is TGTGCCAGCAGCAGACAGGGTCGCCAAGAGACCCAGTACTTC.

The chain employs TRBV7-2 and TRBJ1-6; D ambiguous. V was pared by 1 base and J by 7 bases, with 8 bases between. CDR3 length equals 14 residues. Germline CDR1 and CDR2: SGHTA and FQGNSA. CDR3 protein: CASSLVGLNSPLHF. The CDR3, as DNA: TGTGCCAGCAGCTTAGTGGGCCTAAATTCACCCCTCCACTTT.

This chain connects TRBV3-1 (or the pseudogene TRBV3-2) to TRBJ1-3, with a tentative D call TRBD1 (5 bases). Between the trimmed V and J ends, which lost 1 base and 0 bases, there was a span of 13 bases. The length of the CDR3 is 17 residues. CDR1 LGHDT and CDR2 YNNKEL come from the germline V gene (reference sequence). CDR3 nucleotides: TGTGCCAGCAGCCAAGCCGGTGGGGGAGTCTCTGGAAACACCATATATTTT. Translated, it gives CASSQAGGGVSGNTIYF.

V and J are TRBV24-1 and TRBJ2-1; 7 bases match TRBD2. Germline V CDR1 and CDR2: KGHDR, SFDVKD. CDR3 length equals 15 residues. V trimming: 0 bases; J trimming: 10 bases; junction bases outside the gene matches: 8. The CDR3 spells CATSDLETSPQEQFF. The CDR3 coding sequence is TGTGCCACCAGTGATTTGGAGACTAGCCCGCAGGAGCAGTTCTTC.

About this clone: The junction shows a germline mismatch at one end, possibly a read error. The chain recombines TRBV7-7 with TRBJ1-1; no clear D. The CDR3 covers 16 residues. Germline V CDR1 and CDR2: SSHAT, FNYEAQ (reference sequence). CDR3 nucleotide sequence: TGTGCTAGCAGCTTATATACGGAGGCGATGAACACTGAAGCTTTCTTT. Amino acid sequence: CASSLYTEAMNTEAFF. The full variable domain, its missing parts supplied by reference TRBV7-7 and TRBJ1-1, is GAGVSQSPRYKVTKRGQDVTLRCDPISSHATLYWYQQALGQGPEFLTYFNYEAQPDKSGLPSDRFSAERPEGSISTLTIQRTEQRDSAMYRCASSLYTEAMNTEAFFGQGTRLTVV.

This sequence joins TRBV7-2 and TRBJ2-6, with 8 positions matching TRBD1. V gave up 4 bases and J gave up 3 bases; unmatched junction bases: 8. Germline CDR1 SGHTA, CDR2 FQGNSA. The CDR3 runs 17 residues. CDR3 sequence reads: CASSSDRVVGGANVLTF. Here the CDR3 DNA reads TGTGCCAGCAGCTCGGACAGGGTAGTGGGTGGGGCCAACGTCCTGACTTTC.

The gene calls are TRBV18 and TRBJ2-4, with a weak D call TRBD1 (7 bases). This CDR3 spans 16 amino acids. Trimming removed 0 bases at V and 7 bases at J, with 16 bases between. The germline V gene encodes CDR1 KGHSH and CDR2 LQKENI. In DNA form, the CDR3 reads TGTGCCAGCTCACCACCAGGGGGCGGGACTGGGAACATTCAGTACTTC. Amino acid sequence: CASSPPGGGTGNIQYF.

The chain is built from TRBV6-6 and TRBJ1-1, with no clear D. This CDR3 region has 15 residues. Germline V gives CDR1 MNHNY, CDR2 SVGAGI (reference sequence). V was clipped by 0 bases and J by 1 base, with 9 bases between them. CDR3: CASSYSGLGNTEAFF. The CDR3, as DNA: TGTGCCAGCAGTTACTCAGGTCTCGGGAACACTGAAGCTTTCTTT.

J is TRBJ1-3 and V is TRBV9; D uncertain. Germline CDR1 and CDR2: SGDLS and YYNGEE. The CDR3 runs to 14 residues. The V end lost 4 bases, the J end lost 0 bases, and 8 bases lay between the germline ends. The CDR3 protein is CASSPTGSGNTIYF. The CDR3, as DNA: TGTGCCAGCAGCCCCACTGGCTCTGGAAACACCATATATTTT.

The CDR3 DNA follows: TGTGCCAGCAGCGCTAGGGACAGGGGAACTGGAAACACCATATATTTT. Its translation is CASSARDRGTGNTIYF. The rearrangement joins TRBV7-8 to TRBJ1-3, with 10 bases matching TRBD1. The junction had 6 bases not matched to a gene; V was cut back by 5 bases and J by 2 bases. CDR1 is SGHVS, CDR2 FQNEAQ, per germline. This CDR3 has 16 amino acids.

J is TRBJ2-7 and V is TRBV2, with D possibly being TRBD1 (5 bases). Trimming took 2 bases from V and 3 from J, leaving 8 bases between them. Germline CDR1 is SNHLY and CDR2 is FYNNEI. The CDR3 covers 13 residues. The CDR3 DNA reads as TGTGCCAGCAGTGAACGACAGTACTACGAGCAGTACTTC. It yields the protein CASSERQYYEQYF. The full variable domain, rest sourced from reference TRBV2 and TRBJ2-7, is EPEVTQTPSHQVTQMGQEVILRCVPISNHLYFYWYRQILGQKVEFLVSFYNNEISEKSEIFDDQFSVERPDGSNFTLKIRSTKLEDSAMYFCASSERQYYEQYFGPGTRLTVT.

V usage is TRBV9 and J usage is TRBJ2-1; the D gene is possibly TRBD2 (5 bases). Germline V gene sequence: CDR1 SGDLS, CDR2 YYNGEE. V lost 3 bases to trimming and J lost 3 bases, with 7 bases between them. This CDR3 has 13 amino acids. For the CDR3, the DNA is TGTGCCAGCAGCGGGGCGGGCTACAATGAGCAGTTCTTC. Its translation: CASSGAGYNEQFF.

J is TRBJ1-5 and V is TRBV19; D is unresolved. The germline CDR1 and CDR2 sequences are LNHDA and SQIVND (reference sequence). Trimming removed 6 bases at V and 10 bases at J, with 19 bases between. This CDR3 spans 14 amino acids. In DNA form, the CDR3 reads TGTGCCAGTAGCGACGCGGGGAATTTCGGTCCCCAGCATTTT. Its translation: CASSDAGNFGPQHF.

This chain joins TRBV28 and TRBJ2-7, with 8 bases that match TRBD2. Germline assignment: CDR1 MDHEN and CDR2 SYDVKM. The CDR3 sequence is 14 residues long. The V and J ends lost 6 bases and 6 bases, in that order; junction bases with no gene match: 10. CDR3 in DNA: TGTGCCAGCAGCTCGAGCGGGAGCGGGTTCGAGCAGTACTTC. Encoded protein: CASSSSGSGFEQYF.

This clone came up once. The chain employs TRBV12-3 or TRBV12-4 and TRBJ1-1; D is unclear. This CDR3 region has 13 residues. The V end was cut by 6 bases, the J end by 5 bases, with 13 bases between. The CDR3 DNA reads TGTGCCAGCAGGAGGGCAGGTTGGACTGAAGCTTTCTTT. This gives the protein CASRRAGWTEAFF.

The chain recombines TRBV19 with TRBJ1-2; 7 bases are shared with TRBD1. The CDR3 sequence is 13 residues long. CDR1 is LNHDA and CDR2 is SQIVND in the germline V gene (reference sequence). With 3 bases clipped from V and 7 bases from J, the junction kept 5 bases outside the gene matches. The CDR3 is CASSIQGGIGYTF. As DNA, the CDR3 is TGTGCCAGTAGTATCCAGGGGGGAATTGGCTACACCTTC.

The chain is built from TRBV18 and TRBJ2-1; TRBD2 aligns across 11 bases. After removal of 3 bases from V and 2 bases from J, the junction contained 9 bases not matched to a gene. Germline V gene data show CDR1 as KGHSH and CDR2 as LQKENI. There are 18 residues in the CDR3. As DNA, the CDR3 is TGTGCCAGCTCACCTTTCCCTTTGACTAGCGGGACCTACAATGAGCAGTTCTTC. Protein product: CASSPFPLTSGTYNEQFF.

The chain combines TRBV27 with TRBJ2-7, with 11 bases identical to TRBD1. The CDR3 spans 16 residues. Germline values: CDR1 MNHEY, CDR2 SMNVEV (reference sequence). V lost 5 bases and J lost 11; bases outside the gene matches: 17. This CDR3 reads CASSGGLDRGRGLKYF. The DNA of the CDR3 is TGTGCCAGCAGTGGGGGACTGGACAGGGGGCGCGGTTTGAAGTACTTC.

The rearrangement uses TRBV7-9 and TRBJ1-1; no clear D gene. The germline CDR1 and CDR2 sequences are SEHNR and FQNEAQ (reference sequence). The CDR3 contains 12 residues. V was trimmed by 2 bases and J by 7 bases, leaving 8 bases between them. The CDR3 region has the DNA TGTGCCAGCAGCTTAACGAGGTATGAAGCTTTCTTT. The encoded protein is CASSLTRYEAFF.

V and J are TRBV19 and TRBJ2-5; 15 nucleotides match TRBD2. Per germline, CDR1 LNHDA and CDR2 SQIVND (reference sequence). The CDR3 totals 16 residues. Trimming took 4 bases from V and 3 from J; bases not matched to a gene: 3. The CDR3 sequence is CASSKGLAGGEETQYF. The CDR3 coding sequence is TGTGCCAGTAGTAAGGGACTAGCGGGGGGAGAAGAGACCCAGTACTTC.

A few counts support this clone. The V call is TRBV5-5, the J call TRBJ2-1; 7 nucleotides align to TRBD1. CDR3 size: 17 residues. Losses at the gene ends were 2 bases for V and 4 bases for J; bases not matched to a gene: 12. The germline V gene has CDR1 SGHKS and CDR2 YYEKEE (reference sequence). The CDR3 DNA follows: TGTGCCAGCAGCTTCCGCTACCGGGACAGAATTTACAATGAGCAGTTCTTC. Protein: CASSFRYRDRIYNEQFF. Full variable domain (outside the CDR3, taken from reference TRBV5-5 and TRBJ2-1): DAGVTQSPTHLIKTRGQQVTLRCSPISGHKSVSWYQQVLGQGPQFIFQYYEKEERGRGNFPDRFSARQFPNYSSELNVNALLLGDSALYLCASSFRYRDRIYNEQFFGPGTRLTVL.